The 14 T cell receptor beta chains given below trace back to one sample, sequenced in a study of blood T cell repertoires in COVID-19. This table comes from immunoSEQ multiplex PCR, and its TCRdb copy is limited to in-frame clones, with some not included. Among 200,000 to 300,000 clones, about 83% were seen once, and the ten largest hold less than 6.5%. The sample was peripheral blood. The source is a human donor in a cohort sampled during active COVID-19.

This clone was observed a handful of times. This chain links TRBV6-2 or TRBV6-3 with TRBJ2-7; 7 positions agree with TRBD1. The V gene's germline CDR1 is MNHEY and CDR2 SVGEGT. With 2 bases clipped from V and 4 bases from J, the junction kept 5 bases outside the gene matches. This CDR3 contains 14 residues. CDR3 nucleotide sequence: TGTGCCAGCAGTTACGACAGGGTGCGGTACGAGCAGTACTTC. Amino acid sequence: CASSYDRVRYEQYF.

The V gene is TRBV2, the J gene TRBJ2-1, with 7 bases aligning to TRBD2. The junction had 13 bases not matched to a gene; V was cut back by 6 bases and J by 8 bases. Germline CDR1 and CDR2: SNHLY and FYNNEI. The CDR3 runs 15 residues. Here the CDR3 DNA reads TGTGCCAGCAGGAATACGGGACTATCCTCGGATGAGCAGTTCTTC. Amino acids: CASRNTGLSSDEQFF.

This chain connects TRBV7-8 to TRBJ2-7; D may be TRBD1 (6 bases). Looked up from germline, CDR1 is SGHVS and CDR2 is FQNEAQ. The V end was cut by 8 bases, the J end by 1 base, with 12 bases between. This CDR3 spans 13 amino acids. DNA of the CDR3: TGTGCCAGCGGCGAAACAGGGTCCTACGAGCAGTACTTC. Protein product: CASGETGSYEQYF.

The chain carries TRBV19 and TRBJ1-2, with TRBD1 matching 10 bases. CDR3 length: 15 amino acids. J was trimmed by 5 bases and V by 5 bases; bases with no gene match: 8. Germline V gene lookup returns CDR1 LNHDA and CDR2 SQIVND (reference sequence). The CDR3 bases are TGTGCCAGTAGTTCCGCCGGGACAGGGGCTTATGGCTACACCTTC. Its translation is CASSSAGTGAYGYTF.

The chain links TRBV5-1 to TRBJ2-3, with 7 bases that match TRBD1. Germline CDR1 is SGHRS and CDR2 is YFSETQ. The CDR3 loop spans 13 amino acids. V gave up 0 bases and J gave up 9 bases; unmatched junction bases: 4. CDR3 region: CASSLEGGQTQYF. Here the CDR3 DNA reads TGCGCCAGCAGCTTGGAAGGGGGCCAAACGCAGTATTTT.

This clone appeared once. The genes are TRBV20-1 and TRBJ2-7, with D possibly being TRBD2 (6 bases). The CDR3 runs to 11 residues. Germline CDR1 is DFQATT and CDR2 is SNEGSKA (reference sequence). V was clipped by 5 bases and J by 5 bases, with 10 bases between them. This CDR3 is CSASGRNEQYF. The CDR3 region has the DNA TGCAGTGCTTCGGGGAGGAACGAGCAGTACTTC.

V gene TRBV5-6 combines with J gene TRBJ2-2; 10 nucleotides match TRBD2. The J segment lost 5 bases and the V segment lost 0 bases, leaving 1 base of the junction unmatched. Germline lookup yields CDR1 SGHDT and CDR2 YYEEEE. This CDR3 is built from 15 residues. The CDR3 protein is CASSLELAGTGELFF. For the CDR3, the DNA is TGTGCCAGCAGCTTGGAACTAGCGGGAACCGGGGAGCTGTTTTTT.

In this sample, this clone turned up a few times. The chain has TRBV27 and TRBJ1-5, with TRBD1 as a possible D gene (6 bases). Germline-derived CDR1 and CDR2 are MNHEY and SMNVEV (reference sequence). The CDR3 is made up of 14 amino acids. The germline V and J ends were trimmed by 4 bases and 8 bases, with 15 bases remaining between them. CDR3 sequence: CASSSRQVGEPQHF. The CDR3 DNA follows: TGTGCCAGCAGTTCAAGACAGGTCGGGGAGCCCCAGCATTTT.

This chain joins TRBV19 and TRBJ2-1, with a weak D call TRBD2 (6 bases). The V end lost 3 bases, the J end lost 0 bases, and 6 bases lay between the germline ends. The CDR3 has 14 residues. Germline V lookup: CDR1 LNHDA, CDR2 SQIVND (reference sequence). Here the CDR3 DNA reads TGTGCCAGTAGTATCGGGAGCTCCTACAATGAGCAGTTCTTC. Its translation is CASSIGSSYNEQFF.

This clone was seen more than once but under ten times. The chain is built from TRBV30 and TRBJ1-6; weak D call: TRBD1 (5 bases). V lost 4 bases, J lost 3 bases, and 7 bases lay in between. This CDR3 region has 13 residues. Germline V lookup: CDR1 GTSNPN, CDR2 SVGIG (reference sequence). The DNA for the CDR3 is TGTGCCTGGAAAGGGGACTATAATTCACCCCTCCACTTT. Protein: CAWKGDYNSPLHF.

This clone was counted only a few times. This chain uses TRBV28 with TRBJ2-1; D is uncertain. The CDR3 length is 11 residues. Trimming cost V 2 bases and J 7 bases, with 3 bases left between them. Per the germline V gene, CDR1 is MDHEN and CDR2 is SYDVKM. Here the CDR3 reads CASSLENEQFF. The CDR3 coding sequence is TGTGCCAGCAGTTTAGAGAATGAGCAGTTCTTC.

The chain uses TRBV19 and TRBJ1-2, with D perhaps TRBD1 (6 bases). Germline CDR1 and CDR2: LNHDA and SQIVND (reference sequence). There are 15 residues in the CDR3. Deletions cut 4 bases from V and 2 bases from J, with 14 bases between. The CDR3 DNA follows: TGTGCCAGTAGTAAGCCGACAGGTTTAAACTATGGCTACACCTTC. It is translated as CASSKPTGLNYGYTF.

Here the CDR3 reads CASTGWNTEAFF. The CDR3 DNA reads TGTGCCAGCACAGGGTGGAACACTGAAGCTTTCTTT. The chain combines TRBV28 with TRBJ1-1; possibly TRBD1 for D (5 bases). Trimming took 7 bases from V and 1 from J, leaving 7 bases between them. The CDR3 is 12 residues long. Germline assignment: CDR1 MDHEN and CDR2 SYDVKM.

The V and J genes are TRBV18 and TRBJ1-1; TRBD1 matches at 9 bases. Germline V gene sequence: CDR1 KGHSH, CDR2 LQKENI. V shed 2 bases, J shed 7 bases, and the junction held 17 bases outside the gene matches. The CDR3 runs to 18 residues. For the CDR3, the DNA is TGTGCCAGCTCACCAAATCTGGGGTCGGACAGGGGAAGGTATGAAGCTTTCTTT. Its translation is CASSPNLGSDRGRYEAFF.